A selection of T cell receptor beta chains follows, all from one sample in a study of shared clonotypes between healthy human individuals. Using immunoSEQ multiplex PCR, the repertoire was profiled, and TCRdb retains in-frame clones only, with some absent. The table lists about 1.1 million clones, 60% to 80% of them singletons. The sample consisted of memory CD4+ T cells from PBMCs. The receptors derive from a man younger than 35 in good health. Some clones in this sample may be carry-over from other donors' samples. The CDR3 runs from the conserved cysteine through the conserved F or W. D genes are given only for firm matches. Clone size is shown for a subset of rows, as once, few, many or a class of expanded clone.

D gene: TRBD1
V gene: TRBV25-1
J gene: TRBJ2-7
clone size: NA
CDR3 DNA: TGTGCCAGCAGTGAACCCGGGACAGGCTCCTACGAGCAGTACTTC
CDR3 protein: CASSEPGTGSYEQYF

D gene: TRBD2
V gene: TRBV7-6
J gene: TRBJ2-7
clone size: NA
CDR3 DNA: TGTGCCAGCAGCCCCGCCGGGACTAGCGGGAGTAGGCAGTACTTC
CDR3 protein: CASSPAGTSGSRQYF

D gene: NA
V gene: TRBV18
J gene: TRBJ2-7
clone size: few
CDR3 DNA: TGTGCCAGCTCACCCCCACTGGGGCTGGGCTACGAGCAGTACTTC
CDR3 protein: CASSPPLGLGYEQYF

D gene: NA
V gene: TRBV5-8
J gene: TRBJ2-7
clone size: NA
CDR3 DNA: TGTGCCAGCAGAAGTCGTGGGACACCATCTAGCGAGCAGTACTTC
CDR3 protein: CASRSRGTPSSEQYF

D gene: NA
V gene: TRBV25-1
J gene: TRBJ2-3
clone size: NA
CDR3 DNA: TGTGCCAGCAGTGGCAGCACAGATACGCAGTATTTT
CDR3 protein: CASSGSTDTQYF

D gene: NA
V gene: TRBV7-6
J gene: TRBJ1-5
clone size: NA
CDR3 DNA: TGTGCCAGCAGCTCAGGGGCCGGCAATCAGCCCCAGCATTTT
CDR3 protein: CASSSGAGNQPQHF

D gene: NA
V gene: TRBV29-1
J gene: TRBJ2-3
clone size: NA
CDR3 DNA: TGCAGCGTTCTAGGGCACTATACCACAGATACGCAGTATTTT
CDR3 protein: CSVLGHYTTDTQYF

D gene: TRBD1
V gene: TRBV5-1
J gene: TRBJ1-4
clone size: once
CDR3 DNA: TGCGCCAGCAGCTTGGAGGGGATCCGACAGGGGGCGTTTGAAAAACTGTTTTTT
CDR3 protein: CASSLEGIRQGAFEKLFF

D gene: TRBD2
V gene: TRBV4-2
J gene: TRBJ2-7
clone size: NA
CDR3 DNA: TGTGCCAGCAGCCAAGAAGTACACCCGACTAGCGGGAAATACGAGCAGTACTTC
CDR3 protein: CASSQEVHPTSGKYEQYF

D gene: NA
V gene: TRBV27
J gene: TRBJ2-6
clone size: NA
CDR3 DNA: TGTGCCAGCAGTTTAACAGGGTCCGGGGCCAACGTCCTGACTTTC
CDR3 protein: CASSLTGSGANVLTF

D gene: TRBD1
V gene: TRBV7-9
J gene: TRBJ1-2
clone size: NA
CDR3 DNA: TGTGCCAGCAGCTTAGCGACAGGGCAGAACTATGGCTACACCTTC
CDR3 protein: CASSLATGQNYGYTF

D gene: NA
V gene: TRBV10-3
J gene: TRBJ1-3
clone size: NA
CDR3 DNA: TGTGCCATCAGTCCGCAGGGACCCCTCTCTGGAAACACCATATATTTT
CDR3 protein: CAISPQGPLSGNTIYF

D gene: NA
V gene: TRBV5-6
J gene: TRBJ1-1
clone size: once
CDR3 DNA: TGTGCCAGCAGCCCTGGGGGAGGGGCTTTGAGAACTGAAGCTTTCTTT
CDR3 protein: CASSPGGGALRTEAFF

D gene: NA
V gene: TRBV6-6
J gene: TRBJ1-2
clone size: NA
CDR3 DNA: TGTGCCAGCAGTTATGCAGGGCTCGCCTATGGCTACACCTTC
CDR3 protein: CASSYAGLAYGYTF

D gene: TRBD1
V gene: TRBV29-1
J gene: TRBJ2-6
clone size: NA
CDR3 DNA: TGCAGCGTGCCCGGGACAGGGGGCGGTGGGGCCAACGTCCTGACTTTC
CDR3 protein: CSVPGTGGGGANVLTF

D gene: TRBD2
V gene: TRBV19
J gene: TRBJ2-1
clone size: NA
CDR3 DNA: TGTGCCAGTAGTCGACTAGCGGACTACAATGAGCAGTTCTTC
CDR3 protein: CASSRLADYNEQFF

D gene: NA
V gene: TRBV14
J gene: TRBJ2-7
clone size: NA
CDR3 DNA: TGTGCCAGCAGCCAATGGACCTCCTACGAGCAGTACTTC
CDR3 protein: CASSQWTSYEQYF

D gene: TRBD2
V gene: TRBV5-1
J gene: TRBJ2-1
clone size: NA
CDR3 DNA: TGCGCCAGCAGCTTTCTACCCCTAGCGGGAGCCAAGGGAAACAATGAGCAGTTCTTC
CDR3 protein: CASSFLPLAGAKGNNEQFF

D gene: NA
V gene: TRBV5-5
J gene: TRBJ1-5
clone size: NA
CDR3 DNA: TGTGCCAGCAGCTTGGAACTTCAGCCCCAGCATTTT
CDR3 protein: CASSLELQPQHF

D gene: NA
V gene: TRBV10-3
J gene: TRBJ2-5
clone size: NA
CDR3 DNA: TGTGCCATCAGTGGAGGAGAGACCCAGTACTTC
CDR3 protein: CAISGGETQYF

D gene: NA
V gene: TRBV7-9
J gene: TRBJ2-1
clone size: NA
CDR3 DNA: TGTGCCAGCAGCTTAGCGCGGAGTAGCGGATACAATGAGCAGTTCTTC
CDR3 protein: CASSLARSSGYNEQFF

D gene: TRBD1
V gene: TRBV28
J gene: TRBJ1-2
clone size: NA
CDR3 DNA: TGTGCCAGCAGCCCCACAGGGGCTAACTATGGCTACACCTTC
CDR3 protein: CASSPTGANYGYTF

D gene: NA
V gene: TRBV6-5
J gene: TRBJ2-7
clone size: once
CDR3 DNA: TGTGCCAGCAGTGAAACCGGGCCCTACGAGCAGTACTTC
CDR3 protein: CASSETGPYEQYF

D gene: NA
V gene: TRBV6-5
J gene: TRBJ1-2
clone size: NA
CDR3 DNA: TGTGCCAGCAGTTACAGTCGGGGATTTAACTATGGCTACACCTTC
CDR3 protein: CASSYSRGFNYGYTF

D gene: TRBD2
V gene: TRBV9
J gene: TRBJ2-1
clone size: NA
CDR3 DNA: TGTGCCAGCAGCGTAGAAGCTAGCGGGGGCTACAATGAGCAGTTCTTC
CDR3 protein: CASSVEASGGYNEQFF